The sequence of this T cell receptor beta chain was determined in a study of blood T cell repertoires in COVID-19 (dated by TCRdb to 2018 to 2021). Notes on the research overall: Samples from collaborators originated in the United States, Italy and Spain and spanned both the acute and convalescent phases of COVID-19. The prospective study material was composed of cDNA or gDNA derived from T cells, B-cell-depleted T cells, or PBMCs. Subjects who had been exposed to COVID-19, were actively infected with it, or had recovered from it provided the deeply sampled blood TCRbeta repertoires that made up the dataset. The repertoires were made available in a free public database intended to serve as a resource for research on the immune response to SARS-CoV-2. The samples were drawn from two sources: the first 160 participants of the ongoing ImmuneRACE study, and 1,000 to 1,500 subjects contributed by 6 global collaborators. A de-identified subject ID, COVID-19 status, age in years and sex were almost always included in the sample metadata. Where available, HLA class I and class II types were obtained from metadata supplied by the sample provider rather than from assay-based typing. Study-wide findings and limitations: The quantity of clinical and demographic metadata differed by source and by participant and was supplied without curation.

The collaborating institutions used their own protocols to collect whole blood in K2EDTA tubes. Collaborator samples were shipped for TCRbeta analysis as frozen whole blood, isolated PBMCs, or DNA extracted from either sample type. Via the germline V gene, CDR1 is SGHTA and CDR2 FQGTGA. The CDR3, cysteine through phenylalanine, is 18 amino acids long. CDR3 DNA is the only sequence kept; it has 54 bases, read in frame from the first base. Germline trimming amounts to 3 bases on V and 3 bases on J, with 14 as the count of junction bases outside the gene matches. A few counts support this clone. Its target antigen remains unknown. No much larger clone exists at a distance of one base, and base qualities are not known. The immunoSEQ Assay, a bias-controlled multiplex PCR, was used to amplify TCRbeta CDR3 regions from genomic DNA. For the original study's pipeline: The number of nucleated cells in each sample was estimated by amplification of reference gene primers within the assay. Sequence reads were collapsed and filtered to measure the absolute abundance of every unique TCRbeta CDR3 rearrangement. Productive Simpson clonality was computed per sample as the square root of Simpson's diversity index over productive rearrangements. Held by TCRdb, this immuneACCESS table contains in-frame sequences only and omits some clones. Under half of the omission traces to an unresolved V gene where checked; the cause of the rest is unknown. V and J calls and clone size follow that table, whereas D and trimming were derived from the DNA. The sample table shows approximately 170,000 clones, and around 86% are seen once. The top ten hold over 7% of the sample.

Sequenced material: peripheral blood. This TCR was sampled from a man aged 50 or older with active or convalescent COVID-19. Recombination joined TRBV7-3 with TRBJ2-3; 8 of the junction bases match TRBD2. For the CDR3, the sequence is CASSFANSSGKVTDTQYF. The base sequence is TGTGCCAGCAGCTTTGCAAATAGTAGCGGGAAGGTTACAGATACGCAGTATTTT.